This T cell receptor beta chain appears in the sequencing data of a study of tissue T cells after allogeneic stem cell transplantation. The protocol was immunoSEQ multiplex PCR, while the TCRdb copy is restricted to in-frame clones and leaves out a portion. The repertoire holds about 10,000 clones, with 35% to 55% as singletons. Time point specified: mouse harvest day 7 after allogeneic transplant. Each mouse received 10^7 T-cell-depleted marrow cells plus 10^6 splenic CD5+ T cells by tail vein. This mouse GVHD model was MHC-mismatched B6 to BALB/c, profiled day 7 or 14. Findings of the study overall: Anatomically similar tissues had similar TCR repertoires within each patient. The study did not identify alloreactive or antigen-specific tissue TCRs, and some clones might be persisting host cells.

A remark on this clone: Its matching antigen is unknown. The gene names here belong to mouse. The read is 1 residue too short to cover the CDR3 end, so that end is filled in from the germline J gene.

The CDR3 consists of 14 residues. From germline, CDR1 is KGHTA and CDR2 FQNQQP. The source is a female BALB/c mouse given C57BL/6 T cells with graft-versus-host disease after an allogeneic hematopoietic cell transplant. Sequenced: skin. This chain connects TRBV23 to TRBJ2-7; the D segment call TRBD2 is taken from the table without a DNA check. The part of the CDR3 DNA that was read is TGCTCCAGCAGCCAGGACTGGGGGGGGTATGAACAGTAC. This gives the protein CSSSQDWGGYEQY. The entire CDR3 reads CSSSQDWGGYEQYF.